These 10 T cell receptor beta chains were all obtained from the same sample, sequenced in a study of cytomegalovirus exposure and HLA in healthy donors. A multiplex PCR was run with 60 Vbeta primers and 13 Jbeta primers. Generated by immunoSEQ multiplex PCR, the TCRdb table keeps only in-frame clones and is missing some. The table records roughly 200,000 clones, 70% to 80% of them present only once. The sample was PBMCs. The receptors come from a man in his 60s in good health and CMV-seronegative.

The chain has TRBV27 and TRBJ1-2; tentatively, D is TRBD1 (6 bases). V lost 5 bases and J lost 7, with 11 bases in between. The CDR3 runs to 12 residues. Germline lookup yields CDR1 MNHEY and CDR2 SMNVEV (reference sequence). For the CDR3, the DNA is TGTGCCAGCAGTCCCCTGGGGGCTGGCTACACCTTC. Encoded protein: CASSPLGAGYTF.

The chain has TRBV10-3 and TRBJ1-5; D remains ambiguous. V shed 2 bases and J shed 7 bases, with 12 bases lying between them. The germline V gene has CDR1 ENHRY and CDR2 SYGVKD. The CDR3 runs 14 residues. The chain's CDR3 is CAISENPGWQPQHF. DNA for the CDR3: TGTGCCATCAGTGAGAATCCGGGTTGGCAGCCCCAGCATTTT.

The CDR3 coding sequence is TGCAGCGTTGAAGATGTTACAGGGGGCTACGGCTATGGCTACACCTTC. Amino acids: CSVEDVTGGYGYGYTF. The rearrangement uses TRBV29-1 and TRBJ1-2; 9 bases map to TRBD1. V trimming: 0 bases; J trimming: 4 bases; junction bases outside the gene matches: 9. This CDR3 has 16 amino acids. The V gene's germline CDR1 is SQVTM and CDR2 ANQGSEA.

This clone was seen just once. The CDR3, as DNA: TGCGCCAGCAGCCCACCGGAGAGAGGGGGGACCCAGTACTTC. Amino acid sequence: CASSPPERGGTQYF. This rearrangement joins TRBV4-1 to TRBJ2-5; weak D call: TRBD1 (6 bases). Germline V gene data show CDR1 as MGHRA and CDR2 as YSYEKL. This CDR3 has 14 amino acids. V was cut by 4 bases and J by 7 bases, with 16 bases left in between.

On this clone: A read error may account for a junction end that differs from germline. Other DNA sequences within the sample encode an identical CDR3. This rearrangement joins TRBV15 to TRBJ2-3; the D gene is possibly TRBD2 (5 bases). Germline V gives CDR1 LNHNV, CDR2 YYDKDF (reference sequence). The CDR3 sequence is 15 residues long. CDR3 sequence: CATSRGADHTDTQYF. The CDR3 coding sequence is TGCGCCACCAGCAGAGGAGCGGATCACACAGATACGCAGTATTTT.

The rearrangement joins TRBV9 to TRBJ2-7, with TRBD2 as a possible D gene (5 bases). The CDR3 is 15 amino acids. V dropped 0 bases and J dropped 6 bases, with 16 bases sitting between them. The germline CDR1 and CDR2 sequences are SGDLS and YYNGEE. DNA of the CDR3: TGTGCCAGCAGCGTAGGGCAAAACGCCGGGGTCGAGCAGTACTTC. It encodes CASSVGQNAGVEQYF.

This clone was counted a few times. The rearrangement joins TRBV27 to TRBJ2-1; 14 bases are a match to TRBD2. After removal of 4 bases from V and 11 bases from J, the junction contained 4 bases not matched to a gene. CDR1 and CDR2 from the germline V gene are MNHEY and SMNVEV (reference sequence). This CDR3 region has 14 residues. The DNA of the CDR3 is TGTGCCAGCAGTTCAGGGACTAGCGGGGGAAAGCAGTTCTTC. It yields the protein CASSSGTSGGKQFF.

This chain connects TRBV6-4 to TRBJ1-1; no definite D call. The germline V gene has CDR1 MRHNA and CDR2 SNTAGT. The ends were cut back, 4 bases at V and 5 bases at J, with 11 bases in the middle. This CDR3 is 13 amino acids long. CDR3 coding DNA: TGTGCCAGCAGTGGCCCGGGGAGGACTGAAGCTTTCTTT. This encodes CASSGPGRTEAFF.

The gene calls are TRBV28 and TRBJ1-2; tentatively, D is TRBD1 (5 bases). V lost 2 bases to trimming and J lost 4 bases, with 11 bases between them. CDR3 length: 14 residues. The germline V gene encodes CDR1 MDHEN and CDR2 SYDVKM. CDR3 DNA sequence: TGTGCCAGCAGTTTACGACAGATAAGCTATGGCTACACCTTC. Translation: CASSLRQISYGYTF.

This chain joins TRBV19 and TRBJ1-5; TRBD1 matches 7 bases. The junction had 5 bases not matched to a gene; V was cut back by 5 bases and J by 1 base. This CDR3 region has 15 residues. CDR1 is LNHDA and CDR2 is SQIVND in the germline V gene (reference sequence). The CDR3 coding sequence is TGTGCCAGTAGTGCCGGGACAGTAAGCAATCAGCCCCAGCATTTT. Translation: CASSAGTVSNQPQHF.